This T cell receptor beta chain was obtained from a study of T cell responses to AZD1222 COVID-19 vaccine. Overall study results and limits: Close to half of all spike-specific TCRs reportedly target regions of the variants that are unmutated. Of the AZD1222 recipients, only 5 or 6 were seropositive at baseline. Most donors were white British and more were female, and clonal diversity was possibly underestimated. Repertoires were collected only later (after the peak T cell response had occurred).

This CDR3 is built from 15 residues. Trimming removed 7 bases from V and 2 bases from J, with 18 bases in between. Looked up from germline, CDR1 is SGHRS and CDR2 is YFSETQ. Sequencing was performed with immunoSEQ multiplex PCR; in TCRdb, only in-frame clones are kept and a portion is missing. The sample lists about 160,000 clones; around 94% were seen once. In regard to this clone: Its antigen is undetermined.

This material consisted of peripheral blood, taken on day 0 of AZD1222 vaccination. The TCR comes from an adult in good health. This chain connects TRBV5-1 to TRBJ1-2; unclear D gene. The CDR3 reads CASAISIGPNYGYTF. CDR3 DNA sequence: TGCGCCAGCGCTATATCAATCGGACCGAACTATGGCTACACCTTC.